This T cell receptor (beta chain) was profiled in a study of blood T cell repertoires in COVID-19. Study at large: The samples span acute and convalescent COVID-19 from the United States, Italy and Spain. PBMCs, B-cell-depleted T cells, or T cells were the source of the cDNA or gDNA that made up the material.

Sequencing was performed with immunoSEQ multiplex PCR; in TCRdb, only in-frame clones are kept and a portion is missing. Here the sample spans 90,000 to 110,000 clones, around 82% being singletons. The germline V and J ends were trimmed by 2 bases and 6 bases, with 8 bases remaining between them. The CDR3 has 13 amino acids. Germline V gene lookup returns CDR1 MNHNS and CDR2 SASEGT. What was sequenced was peripheral blood. This TCR derives from a woman between 45 and 65 years old with acute or convalescent COVID-19. The chain is built from TRBV6-1 and TRBJ1-5; D is possibly TRBD1 (6 bases). CDR3 residues: CASSEIGGQPQHF. The CDR3 DNA sequence: TGTGCCAGCAGTGAAATAGGGGGTCAGCCCCAGCATTTT.